These 26 T cell receptor beta chains were sequenced from one sample in a study of T cell repertoires in cytomegalovirus infection (dated by TCRdb to 2018 to 2020). What the treatment or condition label conveys for this sample: in vitro stimulation with specific CMV peptide epitopes to enrich CMV-specific T cells. For sequencing, an Illumina HiSeq 1500 was employed. TCRdb trimmed public reads at Q25 via fastp, called clones via MiXCR and kept in-frame beta chains. Each CDR3 protein appears once, grouped with its most common genes and DNA. Counted in this sample were 900,000 to 950,000 distinct CDR3 sequences; roughly 30% of them appeared once. Together, the top ten hold roughly 13% of the sample. These receptors are not linked to any known antigen. Sequencing was performed on cultured CD8+ T cells from PBMCs, taken from culture after CMV antigen stimulation. Every receptor here comes from a human donor in good health (CMV status not recorded). Some clones in this sample may be carry-over from other donors' samples.

This chain uses TRBV7-9 with TRBJ1-1; D not resolved. CDR1 and CDR2 (germline): SEHNR, FQNEAQ (reference sequence). This CDR3 has 15 residues. V lost 5 bases and J lost 0, with 13 bases in between. The CDR3 here is CASSPDLGLNTEAFF. In nucleotides, the CDR3 is TGTGCCAGCAGCCCCGACTTGGGTTTGAACACTGAAGCTTTCTTT. Filled out from reference TRBV7-9 and TRBJ1-1, the complete variable domain reads DTGVSQNPRHKITKRGQNVTFRCDPISEHNRLYWYRQTLGQGPEFLTYFQNEAQLEKSRLLSDRFSAERPKGSFSTLEIQRTEQGDSAMYLCASSPDLGLNTEAFFGQGTRLTVV.

V and J are TRBV7-6 and TRBJ2-2; perhaps D is TRBD1 or TRBD2 (5 bases each). This CDR3 contains 15 residues. In germline, CDR1 is SGHVS, CDR2 FNYEAQ. V lost 4 bases and J lost 2, with 11 bases in between. DNA for the CDR3: TGTGCCAGCAGCTCGAGGGGACCTAACACCGGGGAGCTGTTTTTT. This translates into CASSSRGPNTGELFF.

The chain employs TRBV7-9 and TRBJ2-5, with TRBD1 identical over 9 bases. CDR1 and CDR2 from the germline V gene are SEHNR and FQNEAQ (reference sequence). This CDR3 has 14 residues. Losses at the gene ends were 5 bases for V and 5 bases for J; bases not matched to a gene: 6. CDR3: CASSDTGGGETQYF. CDR3 in DNA: TGTGCCAGCAGCGATACAGGGGGCGGGGAGACCCAGTACTTC.

With respect to this clonotype: This sequence may be a read error, since a much larger clone differs from it by one base. The final CDR3 position lacks the conserved phenylalanine or tryptophan, pointing to a likely read error. The gene calls are TRBV7-6 and TRBJ2-7, with 8 bases that match TRBD2. V shed 2 bases and J 5 bases; nucleotides not matched to a gene: 5. The CDR3 has 14 residues. Looked up from germline, CDR1 is SGHVS and CDR2 is FNYEAQ. This CDR3 reads CASSLYGGADEQYI. In DNA form, the CDR3 reads TGTGCCAGCAGCTTATACGGGGGGGCCGACGAGCAGTACATC.

This clonotype was seen a handful of times. Germline is not matched at one junction end, which may reflect a read error. V usage is TRBV7-7 and J usage is TRBJ2-5; 9 nucleotides align to TRBD2. Germline values: CDR1 SSHAT, CDR2 FNYEAQ (reference sequence). CDR3 length: 17 residues. The CDR3, as DNA: TGTGCTAGCAGCCCTGGGCGAGCGGGGGGATCACAAGAGACCCAGTACTTC. Translated: CASSPGRAGGSQETQYF.

This chain uses TRBV7-8 with TRBJ2-7, with D perhaps TRBD1 or TRBD2 (6 bases each). This CDR3 region has 16 residues. Looked up from germline, CDR1 is SGHVS and CDR2 is FQNEAQ. V shed 7 bases and J shed 0 bases, with 19 bases lying between them. CDR3 bases: TGTGCCAGCATCGTTCGGGCCGGGGGCAGCTCCTACGAGCAGTACTTC. Its translation is CASIVRAGGSSYEQYF.

The chain is built from TRBV18 and TRBJ2-5, with 10 nucleotides matching TRBD2. This CDR3 has 15 residues. Germline V CDR1 and CDR2: KGHSH, LQKENI. The J segment lost 7 bases and the V segment lost 2 bases, leaving 7 bases of the junction unmatched. The CDR3 loop reads CASSPTSGDLWTQYF. Here the CDR3 DNA reads TGTGCCAGCTCACCAACTAGCGGGGATCTTTGGACCCAGTACTTC.

The rearrangement uses TRBV11-3 and TRBJ2-3; either TRBD1 or TRBD2 may fit D (5 bases each). Trimming removed 5 bases from V and 2 bases from J, with 14 bases in between. Germline values: CDR1 SGHNT, CDR2 YENEEA. CDR3 length equals 15 residues. The CDR3, as DNA: TGTGCCAGCAGCCCGGGGACGATACACACAGATACGCAGTATTTT. Translation gives CASSPGTIHTDTQYF.

A note on this clonotype: One junction end disagrees with the germline gene, perhaps due to a read error. The rearrangement joins TRBV19 to TRBJ1-1; D may be TRBD1 (6 bases). This CDR3 is built from 14 residues. Germline CDR1 reads LNHDA; CDR2 reads SQIVND (reference sequence). Here the CDR3 DNA reads TGTGCCAGTACCGAAACAGGGTTTGGCACTAAAGCTTTCTTT. This gives the protein CASTETGFGTKAFF.

The CDR3 loop reads CANRGQPTYEQYF. CDR3 nucleotides: TGTGCCAACAGAGGGCAGCCAACCTACGAGCAGTACTTC. V and J are TRBV7-3 and TRBJ2-7; possible D gene TRBD2, 5 bases. The ends were cut back, 10 bases at V and 2 bases at J, with 15 bases in the middle. The germline V gene has CDR1 SGHTA and CDR2 FQGTGA. The CDR3 sequence is 13 residues long.

The J gene is TRBJ2-1, the V gene TRBV19; D is ambiguous. CDR3 length: 12 amino acids. Trimming pared 6 bases from V and 10 bases from J, leaving 13 bases between. Germline V lookup: CDR1 LNHDA, CDR2 SQIVND (reference sequence). The CDR3 region has the DNA TGTGCCAGTAGGGCCCCACCGGACGAGCAGTTCTTC. This translates into CASRAPPDEQFF.

This clonotype was seen ten or more times. The chain joins TRBV7-8 to TRBJ2-2; D is unresolved. Germline loops: CDR1 SGHVS, CDR2 FQNEAQ. V lost 1 base and J 5 bases, leaving 14 bases between the germline ends. CDR3 length equals 16 residues. CDR3 region: CASSLVSPDLTGELFF. The CDR3 DNA reads TGTGCCAGCAGCTTAGTCTCCCCAGACTTAACCGGGGAGCTGTTTTTT.

The V gene is TRBV15, the J gene TRBJ2-3; 7 bases fit TRBD1. Trimming at V came to 0 bases and at J to 0 bases, leaving 6 bases not matched to a gene. Germline loops: CDR1 LNHNV, CDR2 YYDKDF (reference sequence). The CDR3 covers 17 residues. In DNA, the CDR3 is TGTGCCACCAGCAGAGATTATAAGGGGGCGAGCACAGATACGCAGTATTTT. It encodes CATSRDYKGASTDTQYF.

V and J are TRBV5-1 and TRBJ1-4; D may be TRBD1 (6 bases). The germline CDR1 and CDR2 sequences are SGHRS and YFSETQ. Trimming shortened V by 2 bases and J by 2 bases, and 13 bases separated the two germline ends. This CDR3 is 16 amino acids long. The CDR3 sequence is CASSFTDRSTNEKLFF. The CDR3 nucleotides read TGCGCCAGCAGCTTTACCGACAGGAGCACTAATGAAAAACTGTTTTTT.

J is TRBJ1-1 and V is TRBV28, with TRBD1 identical over 7 bases. In germline, CDR1 is MDHEN, CDR2 SYDVKM. After removal of 7 bases from V and 4 bases from J, the junction contained 12 bases not matched to a gene. This CDR3 has 15 amino acids. CDR3 in DNA: TGTGCCAGCACCTGGACACAGGGGACGGCCACTGAAGCTTTCTTT. As protein: CASTWTQGTATEAFF.

This sequence joins TRBV20-1 and TRBJ2-7; 9 positions match TRBD1. V shed 4 bases and J 6 bases; nucleotides not matched to a gene: 7. This CDR3 has 13 amino acids. The germline CDR1 and CDR2 sequences are DFQATT and SNEGSKA (reference sequence). Here the CDR3 reads CSATQGAPPEQYV. CDR3 DNA sequence: TGCAGTGCTACACAGGGGGCCCCCCCCGAGCAGTACGTC.

This clonotype was seen at least ten times. V and J are TRBV7-6 and TRBJ1-4; tentative D call: TRBD1 (6 bases). V shed 3 bases and J shed 3 bases, with 8 bases lying between them. The germline gives CDR1 SGHVS, CDR2 FNYEAQ. This CDR3 has 14 amino acids. For the CDR3, the DNA is TGTGCCAGCAGCTTCAGGGGATCTAATGAAAAACTGTTTTTT. As protein: CASSFRGSNEKLFF.

Points on this clonotype: The CDR3 does not end in the conserved phenylalanine or tryptophan, so this is likely a read error. The chain employs TRBV7-2 and TRBJ1-5, with D perhaps matching TRBD1 (5 bases). The V end was cut by 0 bases, the J end by 2 bases, with 14 bases between. Germline lookup yields CDR1 SGHTA and CDR2 FQGNSA. CDR3 length equals 17 residues. CDR3 nucleotide sequence: TGTGCCAGCAGCTTAGCCCGGGAGGGGTACGGCAATCAGCCCCAGCATTCT. Translating it yields CASSLAREGYGNQPQHS.

This sequence joins TRBV6-1 and TRBJ2-7, with TRBD1 identical over 9 bases. The J segment lost 6 bases and the V segment lost 9 bases, leaving 6 bases of the junction unmatched. Germline CDR1 is MNHNS and CDR2 is SASEGT. The length of the CDR3 is 12 residues. The CDR3 nucleotides read TGTGCCAGTGGGACAGGGAGGGGCGAGCAGTACGTC. Protein product: CASGTGRGEQYV.

The V gene is TRBV6-6, the J gene TRBJ1-2, with D perhaps TRBD1 (6 bases). CDR1 and CDR2 (germline): MNHNY, SVGAGI (reference sequence). The CDR3 has 14 residues. Trimming removed 5 bases from V and 6 bases from J, with 16 bases in between. The CDR3: CASSQLQGLDGYTF. Here the CDR3 DNA reads TGTGCCAGCAGTCAACTACAGGGCTTGGATGGCTACACCTTC.

The chain employs TRBV7-9 and TRBJ2-7; no clear D gene. The CDR3 covers 12 residues. The V end was cut by 8 bases, the J end by 6 bases, with 14 bases between. Per germline, CDR1 SEHNR and CDR2 FQNEAQ (reference sequence). The CDR3 region has the DNA TGTGCCAGCGCGGCCTTGGCCACCGAGCAGTACTTC. It is translated as CASAALATEQYF.

Comments on this clonotype: The germline gene is not matched at one end of the junction; a read error may be the cause. The chain has TRBV7-6 and TRBJ1-5; no reliable D call. Germline CDR1 and CDR2: SGHVS and FNYEAQ. CDR3 length equals 14 residues. CDR3 nucleotides: TGTACCAGCAGCCCTGGGCGGGGAGGTCAGCCCCAGCATTTT. Amino acids: CTSSPGRGGQPQHF.

This chain uses TRBV20-1 with TRBJ1-1; D not certain. This CDR3 region has 16 residues. CDR1 is DFQATT, CDR2 SNEGSKA, per germline (reference sequence). In nucleotides, the CDR3 is TGCAGCCAAAACCACCGGGCATCGGGGATTGGCACTGAAGCTTTCTTT. This sequence encodes CSQNHRASGIGTEAFF.

The chain is built from TRBV6-1 and TRBJ2-5, with D possibly being TRBD1 or TRBD2 (6 bases each). Trimming stripped 2 bases from V and 12 bases from J, with 16 bases between. The CDR3 sequence is 13 residues long. Germline V gene data show CDR1 as MNHNS and CDR2 as SASEGT. The chain's CDR3 is CASSERGAPLKYF. CDR3 DNA: TGTGCCAGCAGTGAAAGGGGGGCACCCCTTAAGTACTTC.

Only a few counts were recorded for this clonotype. The V and J genes are TRBV2 and TRBJ2-7, with 8 bases lining up with TRBD2. Trimming at V came to 2 bases and at J to 10 bases, leaving 7 bases not matched to a gene. The V gene's germline CDR1 is SNHLY and CDR2 FYNNEI. CDR3 size: 13 residues. Here the CDR3 DNA reads TGTGCCAGCAGTGAAATTCAGCGGGGGTTCCAGTACTTC. Amino acid sequence: CASSEIQRGFQYF.

In its sample, this clonotype was seen a few times. This chain connects TRBV14 to TRBJ2-1; D remains ambiguous. The CDR3 consists of 12 residues. Trimming took off 4 bases at V and 12 bases at J, with 13 bases between the two ends. Germline V lookup: CDR1 SGHDN, CDR2 FVKESK. The CDR3 DNA reads as TGTGCCAGCAGCCGCGTGGAGACGAGGCAGTTCTTC. Translation gives CASSRVETRQFF.